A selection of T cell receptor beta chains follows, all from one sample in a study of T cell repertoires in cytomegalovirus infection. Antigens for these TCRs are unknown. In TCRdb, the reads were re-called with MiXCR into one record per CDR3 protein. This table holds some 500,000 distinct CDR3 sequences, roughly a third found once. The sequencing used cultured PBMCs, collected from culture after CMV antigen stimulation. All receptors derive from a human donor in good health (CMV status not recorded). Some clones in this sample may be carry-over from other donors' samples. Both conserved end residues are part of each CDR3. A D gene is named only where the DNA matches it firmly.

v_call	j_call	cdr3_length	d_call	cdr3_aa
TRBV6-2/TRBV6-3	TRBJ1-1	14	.	CASSYSTGRHEAFF
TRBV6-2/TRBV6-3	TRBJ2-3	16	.	CASSYPAPGTTDTQYF
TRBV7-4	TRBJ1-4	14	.	CASSSGPGREKLFF
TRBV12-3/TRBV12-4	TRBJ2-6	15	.	CASSLRGDGANVLTF
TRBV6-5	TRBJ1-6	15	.	CASSYSRSWDSPLHF
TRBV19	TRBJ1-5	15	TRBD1	CASSIYPRGNQPQHF
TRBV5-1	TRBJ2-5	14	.	CASMEAVGRETQYF
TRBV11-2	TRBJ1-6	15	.	CASRWATGGNSPLHF
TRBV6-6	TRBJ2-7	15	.	CASSYNSFGAYEQYF
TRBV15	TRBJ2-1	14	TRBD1	CATSRGGTANEQFF
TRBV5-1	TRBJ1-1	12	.	CASSLAMGTAFF
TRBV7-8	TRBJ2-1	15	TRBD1	CASSLVGTGNNEQFF
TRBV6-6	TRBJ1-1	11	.	CASSHLHEAFF
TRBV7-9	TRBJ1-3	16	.	CASSSVPDRSGNTIYF
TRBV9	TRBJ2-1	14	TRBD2	CASSVSGSYNEQFF
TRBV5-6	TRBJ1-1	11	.	CASSYGYEAFF
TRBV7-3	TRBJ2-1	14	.	CASSQPRISNEQFF
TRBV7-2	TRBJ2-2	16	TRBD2	CASSLLGLANTGELFF
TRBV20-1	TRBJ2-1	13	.	CSARDIRVNEQFF
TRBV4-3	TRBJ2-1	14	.	CASSQDLPSNEQFF
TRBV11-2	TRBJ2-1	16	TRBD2	CASSPTIAGIYNEQFF
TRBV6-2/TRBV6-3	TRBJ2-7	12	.	CASLGGAYEQYF
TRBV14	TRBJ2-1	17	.	CASSQEYRGETYNEQFF
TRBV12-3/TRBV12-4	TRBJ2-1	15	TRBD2	CASSQLAGAYNEQFF
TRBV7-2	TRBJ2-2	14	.	CASSSGLLAGELFF
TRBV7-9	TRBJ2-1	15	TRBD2	CASSPIAGIGDEQFF
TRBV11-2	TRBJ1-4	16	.	CASSLIPQGRGEKLFF
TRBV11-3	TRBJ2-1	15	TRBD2	CASSDSGLAGAEQFF
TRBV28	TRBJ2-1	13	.	CASRHQAGVEQFF